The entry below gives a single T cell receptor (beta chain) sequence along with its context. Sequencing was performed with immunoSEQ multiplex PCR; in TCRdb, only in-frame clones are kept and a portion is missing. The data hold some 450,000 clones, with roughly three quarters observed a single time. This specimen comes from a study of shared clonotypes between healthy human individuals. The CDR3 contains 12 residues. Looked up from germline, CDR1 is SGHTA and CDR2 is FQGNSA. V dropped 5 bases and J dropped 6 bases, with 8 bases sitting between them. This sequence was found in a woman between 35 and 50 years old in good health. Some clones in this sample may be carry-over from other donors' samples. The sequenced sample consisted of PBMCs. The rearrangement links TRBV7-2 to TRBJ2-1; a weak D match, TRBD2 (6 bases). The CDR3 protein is CASSTTSNEQFF. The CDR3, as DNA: TGTGCCAGCAGCACGACTAGCAATGAGCAGTTCTTC.